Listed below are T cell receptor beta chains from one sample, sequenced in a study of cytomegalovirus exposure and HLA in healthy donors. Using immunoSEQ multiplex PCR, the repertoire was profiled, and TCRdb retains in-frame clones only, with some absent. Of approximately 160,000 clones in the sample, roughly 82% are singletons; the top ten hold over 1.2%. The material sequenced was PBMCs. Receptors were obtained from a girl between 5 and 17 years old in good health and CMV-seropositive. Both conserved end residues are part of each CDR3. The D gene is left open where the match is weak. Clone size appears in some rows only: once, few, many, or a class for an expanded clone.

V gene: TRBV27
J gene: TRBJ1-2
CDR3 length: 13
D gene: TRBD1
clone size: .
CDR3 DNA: TGTGCCAGCAGCCTACAGGGGCAGGGTGGCTACACCTTC
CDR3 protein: CASSLQGQGGYTF

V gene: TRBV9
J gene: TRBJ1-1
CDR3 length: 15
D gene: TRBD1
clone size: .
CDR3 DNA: TGTGCCAGCAGCGGCGGGACAGGGGTAGGTACTGAAGCTTTCTTT
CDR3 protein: CASSGGTGVGTEAFF

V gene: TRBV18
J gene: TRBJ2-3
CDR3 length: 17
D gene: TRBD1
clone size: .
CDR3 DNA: TGTGCCAGCTCACCACCGATAGGGGGCGCGGACACAGATACGCAGTATTTT
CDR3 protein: CASSPPIGGADTDTQYF

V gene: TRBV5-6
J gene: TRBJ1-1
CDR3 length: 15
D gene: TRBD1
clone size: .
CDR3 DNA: TGTGCCAGCAGCTTACCGGGACAGGGGAACACTGAAGCTTTCTTT
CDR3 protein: CASSLPGQGNTEAFF

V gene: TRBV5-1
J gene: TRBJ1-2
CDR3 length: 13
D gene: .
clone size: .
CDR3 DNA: TGCGCCAGCAGCTTGGGAGAGAACTATGGCTACACCTTC
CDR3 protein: CASSLGENYGYTF

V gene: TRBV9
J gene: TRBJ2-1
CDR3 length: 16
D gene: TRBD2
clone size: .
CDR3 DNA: TGTGCCAGCAGCGTATCAGGGACTAGCGGGGGTTATGAGCAGTTCTTC
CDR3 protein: CASSVSGTSGGYEQFF

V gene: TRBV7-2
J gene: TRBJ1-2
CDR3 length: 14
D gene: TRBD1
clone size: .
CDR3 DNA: TGTGCCAGCAGCGTTCTCGGGACAGTGGGAGGCTACACCTTC
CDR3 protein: CASSVLGTVGGYTF

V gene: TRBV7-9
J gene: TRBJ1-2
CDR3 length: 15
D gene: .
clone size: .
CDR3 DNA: TGTGCCAGCAGCTTTCAAGGCTGGGCCTCTGGGGGCTACGCCTTC
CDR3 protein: CASSFQGWASGGYAF

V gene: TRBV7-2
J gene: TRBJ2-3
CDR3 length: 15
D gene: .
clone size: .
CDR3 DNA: TGTGCCAGCAGCTCCTGGACTACGACAACAGATACGCAGTATTTT
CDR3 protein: CASSSWTTTTDTQYF

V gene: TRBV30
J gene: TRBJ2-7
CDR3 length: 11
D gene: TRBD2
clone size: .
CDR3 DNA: TGTGCCTGGATGGGAGGGCTCGAGCAGTACTTC
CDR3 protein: CAWMGGLEQYF

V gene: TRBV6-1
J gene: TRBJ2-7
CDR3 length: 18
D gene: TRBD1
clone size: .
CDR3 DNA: TGTGCCAGCAGTGAAGCGGCCCTTTTGACAGGGAGCTCCTACGAGCAGTACTTC
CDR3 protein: CASSEAALLTGSSYEQYF

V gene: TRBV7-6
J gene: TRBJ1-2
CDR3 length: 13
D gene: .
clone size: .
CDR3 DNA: TGTGCCAGCAGCTTCTCTGCCGGTTATGGCTACACCTTC
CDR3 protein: CASSFSAGYGYTF

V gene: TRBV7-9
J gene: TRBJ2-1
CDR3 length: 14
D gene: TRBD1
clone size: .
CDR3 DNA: TGTGCCAGCAGCTCCCGGACAGGGGCCAATGAGCAGTTCTTC
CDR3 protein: CASSSRTGANEQFF

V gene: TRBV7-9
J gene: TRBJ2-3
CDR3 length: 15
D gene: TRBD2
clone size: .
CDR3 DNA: TGTGCCAGCAGCTTAAAACTAGCGGGGGGAGATACGCAGTATTTT
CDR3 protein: CASSLKLAGGDTQYF

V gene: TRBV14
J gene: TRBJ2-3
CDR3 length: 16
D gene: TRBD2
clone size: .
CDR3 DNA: TGTGCCAGCAGCACTCGGACTAGCGGGAGTGCAGATACGCAGTATTTT
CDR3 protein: CASSTRTSGSADTQYF

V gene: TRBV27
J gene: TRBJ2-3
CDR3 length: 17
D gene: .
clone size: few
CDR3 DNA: TGTGCCAGCAGTTTAAGGAGAAGGGGCCTCTTCACAGATACGCAGTATTTT
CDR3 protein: CASSLRRRGLFTDTQYF

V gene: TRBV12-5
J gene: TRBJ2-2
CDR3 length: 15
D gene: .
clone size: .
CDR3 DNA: TGTGCTAGTGGTTTGGGAGGAAGTAACACCGGGGAGCTGTTTTTT
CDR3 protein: CASGLGGSNTGELFF

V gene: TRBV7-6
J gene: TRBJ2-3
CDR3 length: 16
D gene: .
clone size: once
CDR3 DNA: TGTGCCAGCAGCCAATCAGGGTTGCATGGTCCAGATACGCAGTATTTT
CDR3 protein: CASSQSGLHGPDTQYF

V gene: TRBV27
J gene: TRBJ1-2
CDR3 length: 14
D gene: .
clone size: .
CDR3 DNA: TGTGCCAGCAGTTTTTTATGGGGCACCTATGGCTACACCTTC
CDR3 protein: CASSFLWGTYGYTF

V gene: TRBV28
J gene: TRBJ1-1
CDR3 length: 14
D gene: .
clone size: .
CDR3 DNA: TGTGCCAGCAGTTCAACGAGGACAGCTGGGGAAGCTTTCTTT
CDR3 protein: CASSSTRTAGEAFF

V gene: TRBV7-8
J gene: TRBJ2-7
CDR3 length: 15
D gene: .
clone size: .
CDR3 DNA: TGTGCCAGCAGCCCCCTGACTGCTAGCTCCTACGAGCAGTACTTC
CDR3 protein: CASSPLTASSYEQYF

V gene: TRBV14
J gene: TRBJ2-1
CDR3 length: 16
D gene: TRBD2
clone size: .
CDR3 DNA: TGTGCCAGCAGCCAAGACGGAGCGGGAGTTTGGGACGAGCAGTTCTTC
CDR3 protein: CASSQDGAGVWDEQFF

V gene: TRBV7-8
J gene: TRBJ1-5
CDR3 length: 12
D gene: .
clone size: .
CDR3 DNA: TGTGCCAGCGGCGGGGGGCCACAGCCCCAGCATTTT
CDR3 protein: CASGGGPQPQHF

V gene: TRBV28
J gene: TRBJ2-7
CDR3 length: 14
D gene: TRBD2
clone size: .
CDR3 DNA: TGTGCCGGCACCTCCCGCCGGGGGGGGTACGAGCAGTACTTC
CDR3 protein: CAGTSRRGGYEQYF

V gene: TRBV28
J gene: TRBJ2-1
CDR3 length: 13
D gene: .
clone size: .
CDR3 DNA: TGTGCCAGCAGTTTGATAGCTGTGAAGAGGCAGTTCTTC
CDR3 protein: CASSLIAVKRQFF

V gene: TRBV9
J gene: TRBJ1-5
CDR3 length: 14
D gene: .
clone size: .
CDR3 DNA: TGTGCCAGCAGCTTTGCAGGGGCGGGTCAGCCCCAGCATTTT
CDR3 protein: CASSFAGAGQPQHF

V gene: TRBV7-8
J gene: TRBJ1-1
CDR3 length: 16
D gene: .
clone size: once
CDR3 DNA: TGTGCCAGCAGCCCGTACCGAACAGGAGACAACACTGAAGCTTTCTTT
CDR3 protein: CASSPYRTGDNTEAFF